The clone carrying this T cell receptor (beta chain) showed up just a few times. Its specificity is not known. Gene names denote mouse genes. The CDR3 end falls 1 residue outside the read, so it is completed with the germline J gene. Time point indicated: mouse harvest day 14 after allogeneic transplant. Tail vein injection delivered 10^7 T-cell-depleted bone marrow cells and 10^6 splenic CD5+ T cells. These data come from a study of tissue T cells after allogeneic stem cell transplantation. CDR3 length: 14 amino acids. V was cut by 1 base and J by 3 bases, with 8 bases left in between. Per germline, CDR1 SNHLY and CDR2 FYNGKV (reference sequence). Findings of the study overall: Anatomically similar tissues had similar TCR repertoires within each patient. Sampling depth was limited, and the cohort was small and clinically varied.

TCRbeta CDR3 was sequenced at survey depth with template counts. Sequencing used immunoSEQ multiplex PCR; TCRdb keeps in-frame clones, though not all of them. The sample gives about 4,000 clones, more than 45% of which show up once; roughly 17% is in the top ten. The receptor's source is a female BALB/c mouse given C57BL/6 T cells with graft-versus-host disease after an allogeneic hematopoietic cell transplant. Sequencing was performed on lymph node tissue. The chain couples TRBV3 to TRBJ2-4, with TRBD1 as a possible D gene (6 bases). This CDR3 is CASSLEGVQNTLYF. CDR3 DNA, as far as it was read: TGTGCCAGCAGCTTAGAGGGGGTGCAAAACACCTTGTAC.